This T cell receptor (beta chain) was documented in a study of blood T cell repertoires in COVID-19. For the study at large: The United States, Italy and Spain were the sources of the acute and convalescent COVID-19 samples. The cDNA or gDNA used as material had been derived from T cells, B-cell-depleted T cells, or PBMCs.

The CDR3 has 15 residues. After removal of 0 bases from V and 6 bases from J, the junction contained 6 bases not matched to a gene. Germline V gives CDR1 SGHRS, CDR2 YFSETQ. In the source study's methods: Amplification of reference gene primers was used by the study to estimate nucleated cell counts. The data were produced by immunoSEQ multiplex PCR, yet TCRdb's version contains in-frame clones alone and is incomplete. That table furnishes V, J and clone size, whereas the DNA furnished D and trimming. The sample has some 130,000 clones; around 88% are singletons. Material: peripheral blood. The gene calls are TRBV5-1 and TRBJ1-3, with 7 bases identical to TRBD1. This clonotype was obtained from a man aged 55-75 years with COVID-19, enrolled during active disease. The CDR3 DNA follows: TGCGCCAGCAGCTTGGACCCGGGACAGATAAACACCATATATTTT. Protein sequence: CASSLDPGQINTIYF.